Given below is one T cell receptor beta chain in context. This sample is drawn from a study of T cell responses to AZD1222 COVID-19 vaccine. The assay was immunoSEQ multiplex PCR, and TCRdb's table has in-frame clones only and misses some. The sample lists 150,000 to 200,000 clones, around 92% occurring once. CDR1 KGHSH and CDR2 LQKENI come from the germline V gene. Trimming removed 2 bases at V and 6 bases at J, with 8 bases between. There are 13 residues in the CDR3. The chain joins TRBV18 to TRBJ2-1, with D perhaps assigned TRBD1 or TRBD2 (5 bases each). The clonotype originates from an adult who received the AZD1222 COVID-19 vaccine. Source: peripheral blood, taken 28 days after the second AZD1222 dose. The CDR3 protein is CASSPGDLNEQFF. The CDR3 region has the DNA TGTGCCAGCTCACCAGGGGACCTCAATGAGCAGTTCTTC.